The 20 T cell receptor beta chains below all came from one sample that was sequenced in a study of Ad26.COV2.S vaccination and SARS-CoV-2 variants. The data were produced by immunoSEQ multiplex PCR, yet TCRdb's version contains in-frame clones alone and is incomplete. The profile shows 300,000 to 350,000 clones, around 90% of them singletons. Treatment indicated: roughly 19 received Ad26.COV2.S at low or high dose, single or two shots; 5 received placebo; per-sample allocation not given. Sampling was performed 63 days after the first vaccine or placebo injection. This specimen was peripheral blood, taken in a trial of Ad26.COV2.S vaccine versus placebo. These receptors were obtained from a person aged 18-60 years who received the Ad26.COV2.S COVID-19 vaccine or a placebo.

The chain employs TRBV27 and TRBJ2-7; D is possibly TRBD1 (6 bases). The CDR3 contains 15 residues. Germline CDR1 reads MNHEY; CDR2 reads SMNVEV (reference sequence). The germline V and J ends were trimmed by 5 bases and 0 bases, with 14 bases remaining between them. The CDR3 reads CASSLLRDTSYEQYF. The CDR3 bases are TGTGCCAGCAGTCTCCTCCGGGACACCTCCTACGAGCAGTACTTC.

The rearrangement links TRBV4-3 to TRBJ2-1; 7 bases align to TRBD2. V trimming: 4 bases; J trimming: 7 bases; junction bases outside the gene matches: 19. The germline gives CDR1 LGHNA, CDR2 YSLEER. The CDR3 contains 18 residues. The CDR3 coding sequence is TGCGCCAGCAGCCTCGAAGCAGGTGGGCCTAGCGGAGGGAATGAGCAGTTCTTC. Translation gives CASSLEAGGPSGGNEQFF.

The chain carries TRBV5-5 and TRBJ1-3, with TRBD1 matching 9 bases. The CDR3 spans 15 residues. With 5 bases clipped from V and 3 bases from J, the junction kept 6 bases outside the gene matches. Germline assignment: CDR1 SGHKS and CDR2 YYEKEE (reference sequence). Here the CDR3 DNA reads TGTGCCAGCAGTCTCAACAGGGGGCTTGGAAACACCATATATTTT. Translated: CASSLNRGLGNTIYF.

The CDR3 nucleotides are TGTGCCAGCAGTTTATCTTACCAAAATCAGCCCCAGCATTTT. This sequence encodes CASSLSYQNQPQHF. V usage is TRBV27 and J usage is TRBJ1-5; D uncertain. CDR1 and CDR2 from the germline V gene are MNHEY and SMNVEV (reference sequence). V lost 0 bases and J 4 bases, leaving 7 bases between the germline ends. This CDR3 has 14 amino acids.

This chain uses TRBV6-6 with TRBJ2-7; the D call may be TRBD1 or TRBD2 (5 bases each). V shed 6 bases and J shed 0 bases, with 9 bases lying between them. From germline, CDR1 is MNHNY and CDR2 SVGAGI (reference sequence). The CDR3 totals 13 residues. The CDR3 DNA is TGTGCCAGCAGAGGGGAGAGCTCCTACGAGCAGTACTTC. Its protein is CASRGESSYEQYF.

The chain employs TRBV27 and TRBJ1-3; no clear D. Per germline, CDR1 MNHEY and CDR2 SMNVEV (reference sequence). V lost 3 bases and J lost 4, with 13 bases in between. The CDR3 totals 15 residues. For the CDR3, the DNA is TGTGCCAGCAGTTTGACGGCCCAGCGGGGAAACACCATATATTTT. Its translation: CASSLTAQRGNTIYF.

The V gene is TRBV6-6, the J gene TRBJ2-3; the D gene is possibly TRBD2 (5 bases). The V and J ends lost 2 bases and 3 bases respectively, with 9 bases between them. In germline, CDR1 is MNHNY, CDR2 SVGAGI (reference sequence). The CDR3 is 14 residues long. The CDR3 sequence: CASSYDGKTDTQYF. CDR3 DNA sequence: TGTGCCAGCAGTTACGACGGGAAAACAGATACGCAGTATTTT.

This clone showed up just once. This sequence joins TRBV19 and TRBJ2-7; 7 bases are shared with TRBD2. The CDR3 sequence is 15 residues long. Trimming cost V 2 bases and J 0 bases; bases outside gene matches: 4. In germline, CDR1 is LNHDA, CDR2 SQIVND (reference sequence). In DNA, the CDR3 is TGTGCCAGTAGTATAAGGAGCGGGGCCTCCTACGAGCAGTACTTC. Translated, it gives CASSIRSGASYEQYF.

The chain uses TRBV7-3 and TRBJ1-1; TRBD1 matches at 8 bases. V trimming: 5 bases; J trimming: 5 bases; junction bases outside the gene matches: 7. Germline CDR1 reads SGHTA; CDR2 reads FQGTGA. The CDR3 runs to 14 residues. Here the CDR3 reads CASSPDRGGTEAFF. The CDR3 nucleotides read TGTGCCAGCAGCCCTGACAGGGGAGGGACTGAAGCTTTCTTT.

In the case of this clone: The same CDR3 arises from other DNA sequences in this sample as well. V usage is TRBV2 and J usage is TRBJ2-2; TRBD2 might be the D (5 bases). The CDR3 covers 13 residues. V was clipped by 6 bases and J by 4 bases, with 9 bases between them. CDR1 is SNHLY, CDR2 FYNNEI, per germline. DNA for the CDR3: TGTGCCAGCAGCCCTCGGGGCACCGGGGAGCTGTTTTTT. It encodes CASSPRGTGELFF.

The chain couples TRBV27 to TRBJ1-2; TRBD1 aligns across 9 bases. Trimming removed 8 bases from V and 4 bases from J; junction bases left unmatched: 8. CDR1 MNHEY and CDR2 SMNVEV come from the germline V gene (reference sequence). This CDR3 spans 14 amino acids. The CDR3 spells CASSSGQGVYGYTF. The CDR3 DNA is TGTGCCAGCTCATCGGGACAGGGTGTCTATGGCTACACCTTC.

V and J are TRBV4-2 and TRBJ1-2; D is unresolved. Germline V lookup: CDR1 LGHNA, CDR2 YNFKEQ. The CDR3 has 14 residues. Trimming left V 0 bases short and J 8 bases short, with 13 bases between. The CDR3 here is CASSQDFAKLGYTF. CDR3 sequence (DNA): TGTGCCAGCAGCCAAGATTTCGCTAAGTTGGGCTACACCTTC.

This clone was detected a few times. The CDR3 spells CATTLDLNTEAFF. Here the CDR3 DNA reads TGTGCCACCACCCTAGACCTGAACACTGAAGCTTTCTTT. J is TRBJ1-1 and V is TRBV10-3, with D unresolved. The germline CDR1 and CDR2 sequences are ENHRY and SYGVKD. The V gene lost 10 bases and the J gene lost 0 bases, with 12 bases spanning the gap. This CDR3 has 13 amino acids.

The rearrangement joins TRBV3-1 (or the pseudogene TRBV3-2) to TRBJ2-7; D unclear. The CDR3 is made up of 15 amino acids. V was trimmed by 0 bases and J by 1 base, leaving 10 bases between them. Germline values: CDR1 LGHDT, CDR2 YNNKEL (reference sequence). The CDR3 sequence is CASSQDWAQSYEQYF. CDR3 bases: TGTGCCAGCAGCCAAGATTGGGCGCAGTCCTACGAGCAGTACTTC.

Written as DNA, the CDR3 is TGCGCCAGCAGCCAAGAAACAGGGAGCTGGGCCTTTCCGCATTTT. It encodes CASSQETGSWAFPHF. The J gene is TRBJ1-5, the V gene TRBV4-1; D possibly corresponds to TRBD1 (6 bases). The CDR3 contains 15 residues. Germline CDR1 is MGHRA and CDR2 is YSYEKL. V gave up 0 bases and J gave up 15 bases, with 21 bases separating them.

CDR3 in DNA: TGTGCCAGCAGCTTCCCCAAAGACTATGGCTACACCTTC. This encodes CASSFPKDYGYTF. The rearrangement links TRBV7-9 to TRBJ1-2, with D unresolved. The CDR3 contains 13 residues. Between the trimmed V and J ends, which lost 3 bases and 3 bases, there was a span of 8 bases. CDR1 is SEHNR and CDR2 is FQNEAQ in the germline V gene (reference sequence).

The chain recombines TRBV28 with TRBJ1-2; TRBD1 agrees at 9 bases. Trimming removed 2 bases from V and 10 bases from J; junction bases left unmatched: 5. CDR1 and CDR2 (germline): MDHEN, SYDVKM. The CDR3 runs 13 residues. DNA of the CDR3: TGTGCCAGCAGTTTAGGGGGACAGGGCCCCTACACCTTC. It yields the protein CASSLGGQGPYTF.

This clone was seen a handful of times. V is TRBV30 and J is TRBJ2-7; D might be TRBD1 (5 bases). Trimming removed 5 bases at V and 4 bases at J, with 9 bases between. The CDR3 is 11 amino acids. The germline gives CDR1 GTSNPN, CDR2 SVGIG (reference sequence). The CDR3 region is CAWSRAYEQYF. CDR3 bases: TGTGCCTGGTCCAGGGCTTACGAGCAGTACTTC.

The chain couples TRBV25-1 to TRBJ1-2; tentative D call: TRBD1 (6 bases). V gave up 2 bases and J gave up 3 bases, with 10 bases separating them. CDR1 MGHDK and CDR2 SYGVNS come from the germline V gene. The CDR3 covers 14 residues. For the CDR3, the DNA is TGTGCCAGCAGTGAAGACAGGCCCTACTATGGCTACACCTTC. Translation: CASSEDRPYYGYTF.

The chain links TRBV4-2 to TRBJ2-5; 12 bases align to TRBD2. With 0 bases clipped from V and 4 bases from J, the junction kept 6 bases outside the gene matches. The CDR3 has 17 amino acids. Germline V CDR1 and CDR2: LGHNA, YNFKEQ. CDR3 residues: CASSQDLLAGGRETQYF. DNA for the CDR3: TGTGCCAGCAGCCAAGATCTCCTAGCGGGGGGGCGAGAGACCCAGTACTTC.